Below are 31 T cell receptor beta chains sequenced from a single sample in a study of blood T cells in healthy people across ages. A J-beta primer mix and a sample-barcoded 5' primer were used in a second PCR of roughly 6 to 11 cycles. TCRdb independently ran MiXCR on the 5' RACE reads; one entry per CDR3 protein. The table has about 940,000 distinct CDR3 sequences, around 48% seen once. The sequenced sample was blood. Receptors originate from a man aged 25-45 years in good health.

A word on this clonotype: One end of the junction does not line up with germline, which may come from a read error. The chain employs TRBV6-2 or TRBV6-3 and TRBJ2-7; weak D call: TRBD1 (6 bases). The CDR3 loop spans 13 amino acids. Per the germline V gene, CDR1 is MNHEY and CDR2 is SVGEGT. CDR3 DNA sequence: TGTGCCGGCAGTTGGGACATAAACTACGAGCAGTACTTC. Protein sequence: CAGSWDINYEQYF.

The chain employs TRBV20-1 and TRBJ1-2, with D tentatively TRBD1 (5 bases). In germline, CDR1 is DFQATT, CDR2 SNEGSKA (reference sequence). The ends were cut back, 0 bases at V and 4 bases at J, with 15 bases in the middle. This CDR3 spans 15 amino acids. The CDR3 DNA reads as TGCAGTGCTAGAGATACGGGGGGTGGGGTCTATGGCTACACCTTC. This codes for CSARDTGGGVYGYTF.

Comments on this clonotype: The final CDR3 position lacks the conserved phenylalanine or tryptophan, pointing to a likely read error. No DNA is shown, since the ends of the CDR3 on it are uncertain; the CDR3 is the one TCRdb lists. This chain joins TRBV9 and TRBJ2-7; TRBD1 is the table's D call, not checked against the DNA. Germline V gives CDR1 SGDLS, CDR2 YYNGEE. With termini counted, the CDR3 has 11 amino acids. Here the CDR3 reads CASSPRQGANT.

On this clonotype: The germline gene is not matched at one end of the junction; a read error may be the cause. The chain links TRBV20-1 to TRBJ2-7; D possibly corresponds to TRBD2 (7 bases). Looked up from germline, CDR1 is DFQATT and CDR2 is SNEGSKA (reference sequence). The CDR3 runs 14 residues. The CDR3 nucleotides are TGCAGTGCAAGAGGGGGGGCCGATGCCTACGAGCAGTACTTC. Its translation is CSARGGADAYEQYF.

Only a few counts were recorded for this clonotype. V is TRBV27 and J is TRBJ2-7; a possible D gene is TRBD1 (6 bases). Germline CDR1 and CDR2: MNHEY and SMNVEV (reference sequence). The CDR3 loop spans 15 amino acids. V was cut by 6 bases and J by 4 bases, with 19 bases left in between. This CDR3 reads CASRPTGTRDYEQYF. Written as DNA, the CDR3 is TGTGCCAGCAGACCGACCGGGACACGGGATTACGAGCAGTACTTC.

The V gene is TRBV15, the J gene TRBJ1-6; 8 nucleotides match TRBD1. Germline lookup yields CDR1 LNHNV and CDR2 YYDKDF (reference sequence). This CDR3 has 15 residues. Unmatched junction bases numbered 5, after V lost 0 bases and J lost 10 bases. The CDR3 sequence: CATSREDRDVSPLHF. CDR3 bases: TGTGCCACCAGCAGAGAGGACAGGGATGTCTCACCCCTCCACTTT.

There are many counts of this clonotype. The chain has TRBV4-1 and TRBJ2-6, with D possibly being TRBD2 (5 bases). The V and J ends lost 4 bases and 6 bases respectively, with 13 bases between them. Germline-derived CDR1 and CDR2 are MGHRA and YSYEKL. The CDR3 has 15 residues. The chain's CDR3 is CASSLEDGEANVLTF. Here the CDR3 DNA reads TGCGCCAGCAGCCTTGAGGACGGGGAGGCCAACGTCCTGACTTTC.

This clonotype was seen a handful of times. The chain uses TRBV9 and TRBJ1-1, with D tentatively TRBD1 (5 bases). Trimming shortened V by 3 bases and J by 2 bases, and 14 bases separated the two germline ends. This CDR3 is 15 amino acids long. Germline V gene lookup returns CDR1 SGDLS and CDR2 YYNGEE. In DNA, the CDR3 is TGTGCCAGCAGCGCCGAGGGGTACAGCAACACTGAAGCTTTCTTT. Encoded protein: CASSAEGYSNTEAFF.

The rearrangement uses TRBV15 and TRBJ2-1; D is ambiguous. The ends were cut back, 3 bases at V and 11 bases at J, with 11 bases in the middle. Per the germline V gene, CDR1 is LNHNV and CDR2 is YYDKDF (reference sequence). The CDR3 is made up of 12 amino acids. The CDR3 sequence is CATSRDGLQQFF. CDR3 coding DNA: TGTGCCACCAGCAGGGACGGCTTACAGCAGTTCTTC. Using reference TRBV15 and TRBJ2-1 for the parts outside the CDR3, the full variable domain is DAMVIQNPRYQVTQFGKPVTLSCSQTLNHNVMYWYQQKSSQAPKLLFHYYDKDFNNEADTPDNFQSRRPNTSFCFLDIRSPGLGDTAMYLCATSRDGLQQFFGPGTRLTVL.

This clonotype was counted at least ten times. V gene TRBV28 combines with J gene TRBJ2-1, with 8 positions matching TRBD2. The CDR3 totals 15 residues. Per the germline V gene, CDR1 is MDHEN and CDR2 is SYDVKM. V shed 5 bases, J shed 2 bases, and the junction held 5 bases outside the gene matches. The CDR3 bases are TGTGCCAGCAGTCCCCGCGGGGGGCCCTACAATGAGCAGTTCTTC. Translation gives CASSPRGGPYNEQFF.

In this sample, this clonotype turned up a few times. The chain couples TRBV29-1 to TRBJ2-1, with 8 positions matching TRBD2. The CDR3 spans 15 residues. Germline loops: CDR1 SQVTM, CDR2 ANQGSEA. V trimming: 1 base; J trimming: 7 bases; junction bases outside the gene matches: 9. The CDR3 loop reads CSVEAGTRLVNEQFF. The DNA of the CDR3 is TGCAGCGTTGAAGCCGGGACTAGATTAGTAAATGAGCAGTTCTTC.

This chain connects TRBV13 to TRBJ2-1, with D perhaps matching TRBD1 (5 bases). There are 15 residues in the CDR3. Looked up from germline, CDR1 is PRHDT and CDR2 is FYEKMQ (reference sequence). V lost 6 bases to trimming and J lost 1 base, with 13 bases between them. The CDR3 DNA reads TGTGCCAGCAGGACAGCACTGACGTCCTACAATGAGCAGTTCTTC. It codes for CASRTALTSYNEQFF.

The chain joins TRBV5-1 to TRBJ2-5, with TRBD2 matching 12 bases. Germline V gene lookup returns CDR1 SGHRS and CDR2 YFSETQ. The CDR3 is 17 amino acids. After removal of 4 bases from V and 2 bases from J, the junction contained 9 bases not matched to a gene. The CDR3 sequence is CASSPRTSGALQETQYF. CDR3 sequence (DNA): TGCGCCAGCAGCCCAAGGACTAGCGGGGCCCTTCAAGAGACCCAGTACTTC.

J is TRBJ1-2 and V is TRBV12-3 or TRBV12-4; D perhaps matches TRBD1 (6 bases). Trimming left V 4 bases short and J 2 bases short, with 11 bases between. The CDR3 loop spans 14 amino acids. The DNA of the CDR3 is TGTGCCAGCAGTTATACAGGGAGGAACTATGGCTACACCTTC. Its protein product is CASSYTGRNYGYTF.

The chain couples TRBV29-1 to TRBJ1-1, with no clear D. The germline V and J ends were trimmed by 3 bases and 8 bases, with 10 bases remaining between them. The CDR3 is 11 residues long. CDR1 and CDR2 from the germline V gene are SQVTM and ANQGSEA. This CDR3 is CSVDPGSEAFF. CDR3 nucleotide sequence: TGCAGCGTTGACCCGGGCTCAGAAGCTTTCTTT.

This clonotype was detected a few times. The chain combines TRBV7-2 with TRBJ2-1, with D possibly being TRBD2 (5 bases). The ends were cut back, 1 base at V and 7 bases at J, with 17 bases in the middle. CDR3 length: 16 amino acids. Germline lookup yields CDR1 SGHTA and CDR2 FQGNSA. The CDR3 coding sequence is TGTGCCAGCAGCTTAGATCAGGCACTGACGGGGAATGAGCAGTTCTTC. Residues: CASSLDQALTGNEQFF.

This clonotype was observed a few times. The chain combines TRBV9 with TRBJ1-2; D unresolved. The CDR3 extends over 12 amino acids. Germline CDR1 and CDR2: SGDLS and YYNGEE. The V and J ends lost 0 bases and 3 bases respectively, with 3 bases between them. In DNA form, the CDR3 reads TGTGCCAGCAGCGTAGTAGACTATGGCTACACCTTC. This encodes CASSVVDYGYTF.

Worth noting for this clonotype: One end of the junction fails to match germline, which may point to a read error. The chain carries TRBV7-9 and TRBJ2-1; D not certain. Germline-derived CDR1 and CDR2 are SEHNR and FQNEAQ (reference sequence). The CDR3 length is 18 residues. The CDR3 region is CAGSPSLYPVGSNNEQFF. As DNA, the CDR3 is TGTGCCGGCAGCCCGAGCTTGTATCCAGTTGGATCTAACAATGAGCAGTTCTTC.

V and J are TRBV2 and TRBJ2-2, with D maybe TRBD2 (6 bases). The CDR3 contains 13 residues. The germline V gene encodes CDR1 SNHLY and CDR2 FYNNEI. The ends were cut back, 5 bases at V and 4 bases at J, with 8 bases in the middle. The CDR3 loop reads CASSWDFTGELFF. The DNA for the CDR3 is TGTGCCAGCAGTTGGGACTTCACCGGGGAGCTGTTTTTT.

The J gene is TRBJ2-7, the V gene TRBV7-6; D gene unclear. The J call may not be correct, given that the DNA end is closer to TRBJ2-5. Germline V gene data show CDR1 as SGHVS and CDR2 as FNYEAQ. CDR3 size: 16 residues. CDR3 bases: TGTGCCAGCAGCTTAGAATGGGGTTTTGGCCAAGAGACCCAGTACTTC. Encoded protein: CASSLEWGFGQETQYF.

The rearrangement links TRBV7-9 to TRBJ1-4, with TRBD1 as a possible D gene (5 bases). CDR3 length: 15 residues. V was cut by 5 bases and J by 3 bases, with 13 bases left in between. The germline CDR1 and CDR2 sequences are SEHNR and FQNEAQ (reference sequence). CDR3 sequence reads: CASSRDRGANEKLFF. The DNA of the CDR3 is TGTGCCAGCAGCAGGGACCGAGGAGCTAATGAAAAACTGTTTTTT.

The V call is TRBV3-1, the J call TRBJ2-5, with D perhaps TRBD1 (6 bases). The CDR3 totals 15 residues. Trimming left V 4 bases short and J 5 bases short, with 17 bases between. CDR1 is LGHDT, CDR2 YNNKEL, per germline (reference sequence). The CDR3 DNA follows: TGTGCCAGCAGCCGTGAGGGGGTAGGAGACGAGACCCAGTACTTC. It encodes CASSREGVGDETQYF.

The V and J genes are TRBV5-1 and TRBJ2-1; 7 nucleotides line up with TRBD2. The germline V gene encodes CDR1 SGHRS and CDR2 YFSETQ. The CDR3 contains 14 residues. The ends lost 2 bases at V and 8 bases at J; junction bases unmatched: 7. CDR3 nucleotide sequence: TGCGCCAGCAGCTTCACTACTAGCGAGGATGAGCAGTTCTTC. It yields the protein CASSFTTSEDEQFF.

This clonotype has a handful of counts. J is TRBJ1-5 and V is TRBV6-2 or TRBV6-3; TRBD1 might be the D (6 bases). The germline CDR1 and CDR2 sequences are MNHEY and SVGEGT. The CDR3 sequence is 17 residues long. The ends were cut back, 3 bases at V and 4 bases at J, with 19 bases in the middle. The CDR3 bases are TGTGCCAGCAGTTATCCCGTCGGGGGCATGGCAAATCAGCCCCAGCATTTT. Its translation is CASSYPVGGMANQPQHF.

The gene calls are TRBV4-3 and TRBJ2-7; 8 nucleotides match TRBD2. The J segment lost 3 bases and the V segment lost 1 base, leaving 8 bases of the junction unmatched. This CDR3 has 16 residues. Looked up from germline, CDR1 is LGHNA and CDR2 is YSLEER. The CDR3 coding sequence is TGCGCCAGCAGCCAAGCAAATCGGGGGGGCATCTACGAGCAGTACTTC. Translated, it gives CASSQANRGGIYEQYF.

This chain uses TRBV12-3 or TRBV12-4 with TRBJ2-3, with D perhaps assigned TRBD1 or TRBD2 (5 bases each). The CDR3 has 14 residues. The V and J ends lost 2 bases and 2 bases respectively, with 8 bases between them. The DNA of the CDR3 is TGTGCCAGCAGTTTATGGGACCCCACAGATACGCAGTATTTT. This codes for CASSLWDPTDTQYF.

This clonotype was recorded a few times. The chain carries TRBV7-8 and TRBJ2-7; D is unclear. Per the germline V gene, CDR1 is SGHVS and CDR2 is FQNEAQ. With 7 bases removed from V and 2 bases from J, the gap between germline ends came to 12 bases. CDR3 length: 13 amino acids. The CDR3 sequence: CASTYGPTYEQYF. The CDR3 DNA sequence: TGTGCCAGCACCTATGGACCGACCTACGAGCAGTACTTC.

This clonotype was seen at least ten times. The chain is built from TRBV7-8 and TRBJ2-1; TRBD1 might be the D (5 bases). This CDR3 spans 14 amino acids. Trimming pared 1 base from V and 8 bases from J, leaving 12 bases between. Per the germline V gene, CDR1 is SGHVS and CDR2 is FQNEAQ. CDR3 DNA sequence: TGTGCCAGCAGCTTAGTGGCAGGGCGCCATGAGCAGTTCTTC. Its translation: CASSLVAGRHEQFF.

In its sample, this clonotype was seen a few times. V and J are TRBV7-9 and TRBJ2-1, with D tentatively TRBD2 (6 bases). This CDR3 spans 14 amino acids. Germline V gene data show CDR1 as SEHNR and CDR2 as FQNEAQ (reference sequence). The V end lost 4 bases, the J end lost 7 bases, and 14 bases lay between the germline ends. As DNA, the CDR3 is TGTGCCAGCAGCTATACTACGGGAGCGAATGAGCAGTTCTTC. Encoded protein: CASSYTTGANEQFF.

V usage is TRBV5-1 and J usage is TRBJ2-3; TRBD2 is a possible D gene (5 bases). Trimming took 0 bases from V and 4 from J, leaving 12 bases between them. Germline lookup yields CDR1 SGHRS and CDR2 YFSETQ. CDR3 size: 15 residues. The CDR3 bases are TGCGCCAGCAGCTTGGCCAGAGGGAGCCCAGATACGCAGTATTTT. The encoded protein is CASSLARGSPDTQYF.

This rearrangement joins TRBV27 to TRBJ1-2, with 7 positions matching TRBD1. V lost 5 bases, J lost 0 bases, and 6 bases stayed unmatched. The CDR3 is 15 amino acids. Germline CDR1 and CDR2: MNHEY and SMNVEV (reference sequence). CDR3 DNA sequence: TGTGCCAGCAGTAGTGGACAGGTTCCTAACTATGGCTACACCTTC. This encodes CASSSGQVPNYGYTF.